The clone carrying this T cell receptor beta chain appeared a few times. Exclusion followed for patients with uncontrolled infection, other autoimmune disease, pregnancy or lactation. The authors took PBMCs from 7.5 to 10 ml fresh peripheral blood. The sample is drawn from a study of T cells in Graves' hyperthyroidism and ophthalmopathy. Amplification of TCR beta CDR3 regions was performed using RNA transcripts as template. Initially, a first-round RT-PCR of the TCR CDR3 employed the HTBI primer set. TCRdb re-derived calls from the multiplex PCR reads in MiXCR, one entry per CDR3 protein. The sample gives under 400,000 distinct CDR3 sequences, roughly 23% of which show up once; around half is in the top ten. V shed 4 bases, J shed 4 bases, and the junction held 4 bases outside the gene matches. In germline, CDR1 is SQVTM, CDR2 ANQGSEA. This CDR3 is built from 14 residues.

The sequencing sample was made of blood. This clonotype originated in a woman aged 45-65 years with Graves' hyperthyroidism. This sequence joins TRBV29-1 and TRBJ2-2, with 9 nucleotides matching TRBD1. For the CDR3, the DNA is TGCAGCGTTGGGACAGGGGTAGTCACCGGGGAGCTGTTTTTT. Translating it yields CSVGTGVVTGELFF.